This T cell receptor (beta chain) was obtained from a study of blood T cell repertoires in COVID-19. For the study at large: Samples came from the United States, Italy and Spain, spanning acute and convalescent COVID-19. Nucleic acid was either cDNA or gDNA, and it came from T cells, B-cell-depleted T cells, or PBMCs.

Original handling: How many nucleated cells were present was estimated from reference gene primer amplification. The data were produced by immunoSEQ multiplex PCR, yet TCRdb's version contains in-frame clones alone and is incomplete. V, J and clone size are those of that table, while D and trimming were read from the DNA. The table lists under 200,000 clones, 80% of them singletons. The sample holds one count of this clone. CDR1 SGDLS and CDR2 YYNGEE come from the germline V gene. The CDR3 contains 17 residues. Trimming left V 3 bases short and J 5 bases short, with 18 bases between. The sequencing input was peripheral blood. This TCR came from a man aged 55 to 70 with acute or convalescent COVID-19. The rearrangement uses TRBV9 and TRBJ1-6; possible D gene TRBD1, 5 bases. The CDR3 is CASSGPGGGFNNSPLHF. CDR3 sequence (DNA): TGTGCCAGCAGCGGCCCTGGGGGGGGGTTCAATAATTCACCCCTCCACTTT.